The 10 T cell receptor beta chains below all came from one sample that was sequenced in a study of blood T cells in healthy people across ages. Through a sample-barcoded 5' primer and a J-beta primer mix, a second PCR was run for 7 to 11 cycles. TCRdb independently ran MiXCR on the 5' RACE reads; one entry per CDR3 protein. Counted here are 1 million or so distinct CDR3 sequences, 20% to 25% occurring once; the ten biggest clones make up about 0.8%. This sample was also put to use in a study of T cells of mothers and their children.

Sequencing input: blood. These receptors all come from a girl aged 2 to 10 in good health.

V usage is TRBV28 and J usage is TRBJ1-5, with no clear D. This CDR3 is 15 amino acids long. Germline-derived CDR1 and CDR2 are MDHEN and SYDVKM. Trimming stripped 4 bases from V and 5 bases from J, with 15 bases between. The CDR3 DNA reads as TGTGCCAGCAGTTCCCCGGGAGATAGATATCAGCCCCAGCATTTT. It yields the protein CASSSPGDRYQPQHF.

The chain combines TRBV18 with TRBJ2-2; the D gene is possibly TRBD2 (6 bases). Germline-derived CDR1 and CDR2 are KGHSH and LQKENI. V was pared by 3 bases and J by 6 bases, with 17 bases between. The CDR3 extends over 16 amino acids. CDR3 in amino acids: CASSPRDRERAGELFF. The CDR3 coding sequence is TGTGCCAGCTCACCGCGGGACCGAGAGAGAGCCGGGGAGCTGTTTTTT.

The CDR3 DNA reads as TGCGCCAGCAGCCAAGTCCTTAGCGGGAGGAATGAGCAGTTCTTC. Its protein is CASSQVLSGRNEQFF. The chain recombines TRBV4-1 with TRBJ2-1; the match to TRBD2 covers 10 bases. After removal of 1 base from V and 7 bases from J, the junction contained 4 bases not matched to a gene. Per the germline V gene, CDR1 is MGHRA and CDR2 is YSYEKL. The CDR3 spans 15 residues.

The genes are TRBV28 and TRBJ1-2, with 10 bases matching TRBD1. Germline trimming cut 2 bases from V and 7 bases from J; bases unmatched to any gene: 4. This CDR3 region has 14 residues. Per the germline V gene, CDR1 is MDHEN and CDR2 is SYDVKM. The CDR3 bases are TGTGCCAGCAGTTTAAGGGACAGGGGAGGTGGCTACACCTTC. It yields the protein CASSLRDRGGGYTF.

Worth noting for this clonotype: No conserved phenylalanine or tryptophan is present at the end of the CDR3, so a read error is the likely explanation. The genes are TRBV7-2 and TRBJ2-1; the D gene is possibly TRBD2 (5 bases). The CDR3 sequence is 13 residues long. Germline assignment: CDR1 SGHTA and CDR2 FQGNSA. The germline V and J ends were trimmed by 1 base and 13 bases, with 14 bases remaining between them. DNA of the CDR3: TGTGCCAGCAGCTTAGGAAGCGTCGGGGAACAGTTCCCC. This codes for CASSLGSVGEQFP.

This chain links TRBV2 with TRBJ2-7; 12 nucleotides match TRBD2. The CDR3 runs 15 residues. CDR1 is SNHLY, CDR2 FYNNEI, per germline. The V and J ends lost 7 bases and 7 bases, in that order; junction bases with no gene match: 11. The CDR3 bases are TGTGCCAGCACCTCCGGACTAGCGGGGTCTCGGGAGCAGTACTTC. Its protein is CASTSGLAGSREQYF.

The chain links TRBV19 to TRBJ2-1; a weak D match, TRBD2 (6 bases). This CDR3 comprises 17 residues. Trimming stripped 3 bases from V and 0 bases from J, with 15 bases between. CDR1 is LNHDA, CDR2 SQIVND, per germline (reference sequence). The CDR3: CASSIQKLASSYNEQFF. For the CDR3, the DNA is TGTGCCAGTAGTATCCAAAAGCTAGCGAGCTCCTACAATGAGCAGTTCTTC.

The chain joins TRBV20-1 to TRBJ2-5, with TRBD2 as a possible D gene (6 bases). The germline V gene encodes CDR1 DFQATT and CDR2 SNEGSKA (reference sequence). V was pared by 5 bases and J by 5 bases, with 24 bases between. The CDR3 is 16 amino acids. This CDR3 is CSAPPFGSGDLETQYF. CDR3 nucleotides: TGCAGTGCTCCCCCTTTTGGTAGCGGTGACCTGGAGACCCAGTACTTC.

This chain connects TRBV20-1 to TRBJ2-5, with TRBD2 matching over 10 bases. Trimming took 4 bases from V and 4 from J; bases not matched to a gene: 9. CDR3 length equals 15 residues. The germline gives CDR1 DFQATT, CDR2 SNEGSKA (reference sequence). The chain's CDR3 is CSATPWVAGGETQYF. CDR3 DNA sequence: TGCAGTGCTACCCCTTGGGTAGCGGGAGGAGAGACCCAGTACTTC.

CDR3 bases: TGTGCCCTCCTACGGGACAGAGGGGACACTGAAGCTTTCTTT. As protein: CALLRDRGDTEAFF. The rearrangement uses TRBV28 and TRBJ1-1; 7 bases match TRBD1. With 11 bases clipped from V and 3 bases from J, the junction kept 12 bases outside the gene matches. The CDR3 length is 14 residues. Germline CDR1 is MDHEN and CDR2 is SYDVKM.